This TCR beta chain was retrieved from a study of blood T cell repertoires in COVID-19. About the study: Both acute and convalescent COVID-19 samples were obtained from the United States, Italy and Spain. T cells, B-cell-depleted T cells, or PBMCs provided the cDNA or gDNA that served as material.

Trimming stripped 4 bases from V and 9 bases from J, with 8 bases between. The CDR3 contains 11 residues. Germline assignment: CDR1 LGHDT and CDR2 YNNKEL (reference sequence). In the study's own analysis: Cell counts per sample came from amplifying reference gene primers. Here immunoSEQ multiplex PCR was the method, and the copy in TCRdb shows in-frame clones only, minus some. From that table come the V and J calls and clone size; the DNA was used to work out D and trimming. The table records some 140,000 clones, roughly 78% of them present only once. The clonotype originates from a man aged 60 to 69 with acute or convalescent COVID-19. V usage is TRBV3-1 (or the pseudogene TRBV3-2) and J usage is TRBJ2-3; the D gene is possibly TRBD1 (5 bases). Sequenced sample: peripheral blood. This CDR3 reads CASSLQGTQYF. The CDR3 DNA follows: TGTGCCAGCAGCCTCCAGGGAACGCAGTATTTT.